Below are 28 T cell receptor beta chains sequenced from a single sample in a study of T-cell memory formation after mild COVID-19. TCRdb reprocessed the 5' RACE reads with MiXCR, giving one entry per CDR3 protein. The sample includes fewer than 60,000 distinct CDR3 sequences, 25% to 35% of them seen just once. The sample was PBMCs or a T cell subset sorted from them (not recorded which). The source of these receptors is a man younger than 35 who had mild COVID-19 (a few samples of this study predate the infection). Cell type and time point are not known.

The sample holds many counts of this clonotype. J is TRBJ1-6 and V is TRBV4-2; no firm D call. Trimming cost V 0 bases and J 7 bases, with 7 bases left between them. Looked up from germline, CDR1 is LGHNA and CDR2 is YNFKEQ. The CDR3 loop spans 14 amino acids. The CDR3 region is CASSQDGENSPLHF. CDR3 nucleotide sequence: TGTGCCAGCAGCCAAGACGGGGAAAATTCACCCCTCCACTTT.

This clonotype came up a few times. The chain is built from TRBV18 and TRBJ2-3; the match to TRBD2 covers 7 bases. The junction had 3 bases not matched to a gene; V was cut back by 3 bases and J by 0 bases. The CDR3 totals 15 residues. Germline CDR1 and CDR2: KGHSH and LQKENI. The chain's CDR3 is CASSPGEGSTDTQYF. DNA of the CDR3: TGTGCCAGCTCACCGGGGGAGGGGAGCACAGATACGCAGTATTTT.

This clonotype was recorded a few times. The gene calls are TRBV5-1 and TRBJ2-1, with D possibly being TRBD2 (7 bases). The germline gives CDR1 SGHRS, CDR2 YFSETQ. V gave up 0 bases and J gave up 5 bases, with 15 bases separating them. This CDR3 contains 16 residues. The CDR3 spells CASSLAWAGADNEQFF. The CDR3 DNA follows: TGCGCCAGCAGCTTGGCTTGGGCGGGGGCGGACAATGAGCAGTTCTTC.

CDR3 sequence reads: CASSLAGTKYNEQFF. The CDR3 DNA reads as TGTGCCAGCAGCTTAGCAGGGACCAAATACAATGAGCAGTTCTTC. V gene TRBV7-8 combines with J gene TRBJ2-1; D may match TRBD1 or TRBD2 (5 bases each). Germline V gives CDR1 SGHVS, CDR2 FQNEAQ. The ends were cut back, 0 bases at V and 4 bases at J, with 10 bases in the middle. This CDR3 has 15 residues.

The sample holds a few counts of this clonotype. The V and J genes are TRBV11-2 and TRBJ2-4; the match to TRBD2 covers 7 bases. CDR1 is SGHAT, CDR2 FQNNGV, per germline. The CDR3 sequence is 16 residues long. V shed 4 bases, J shed 4 bases, and the junction held 10 bases outside the gene matches. As DNA, the CDR3 is TGTGCCAGCAGCTCACGGCCGAGCGGGGTAAAAAACATTCAGTACTTC. This sequence encodes CASSSRPSGVKNIQYF.

The chain combines TRBV7-9 with TRBJ1-4, with D perhaps TRBD1 (5 bases). Trimming pared 7 bases from V and 8 bases from J, leaving 14 bases between. The length of the CDR3 is 13 residues. Looked up from germline, CDR1 is SEHNR and CDR2 is FQNEAQ (reference sequence). For the CDR3, the DNA is TGTGCCAGCACCCTCGAACGGGGGGAAAAACTGTTTTTT. It specifies CASTLERGEKLFF.

For the CDR3, the DNA is TGTGCCAGCAGCTCTGGACAGAATAGCAATCAGCCCCAGCATTTT. This gives the protein CASSSGQNSNQPQHF. The J gene is TRBJ1-5, the V gene TRBV5-5; D is possibly TRBD1 (6 bases). The CDR3 has 15 amino acids. V dropped 3 bases and J dropped 0 bases, with 10 bases sitting between them. The germline V gene has CDR1 SGHKS and CDR2 YYEKEE (reference sequence).

In its sample, this clonotype was seen a few times. The chain recombines TRBV6-5 with TRBJ2-5, with 8 bases lining up with TRBD2. V was clipped by 5 bases and J by 5 bases; unmatched bases: 13. The CDR3 has 16 amino acids. Per germline, CDR1 MNHEY and CDR2 SVGAGI. CDR3 sequence (DNA): TGTGCCAGCAGTCCGAGGGGTTATGAGCGGGGGGAGACCCAGTACTTC. It encodes CASSPRGYERGETQYF.

This clonotype was recorded a few times. The CDR3 nucleotides read TGTGCCAGCAGCGGGTCCTGGGCGAGGAATCATGAGCAGTTCTTC. Translated, it gives CASSGSWARNHEQFF. This chain joins TRBV9 and TRBJ2-1, with no clear D. From germline, CDR1 is SGDLS and CDR2 YYNGEE. The CDR3 is 15 amino acids. V shed 3 bases and J shed 8 bases, with 18 bases lying between them.

The chain recombines TRBV7-9 with TRBJ2-7; the D is unclear. Per the germline V gene, CDR1 is SEHNR and CDR2 is FQNEAQ (reference sequence). V lost 4 bases and J 4 bases, leaving 11 bases between the germline ends. The CDR3 has 13 residues. CDR3: CASSSLLGYEQYV. Written as DNA, the CDR3 is TGTGCCAGCAGCTCCCTCCTGGGGTACGAGCAGTACGTC.

J is TRBJ2-7 and V is TRBV7-8, with 9 bases identical to TRBD2. From germline, CDR1 is SGHVS and CDR2 FQNEAQ. CDR3 size: 15 residues. The ends lost 10 bases at V and 0 bases at J; junction bases unmatched: 10. The CDR3 DNA is TGTGCCACCACCCTCGCGGGGGGGAACTCCTACGAGCAGTACTTC. Translating gives CATTLAGGNSYEQYF.

The chain employs TRBV2 and TRBJ2-7; D might be TRBD1 or TRBD2, each matching 5 bases. Per germline, CDR1 SNHLY and CDR2 FYNNEI. Trimming left V 7 bases short and J 6 bases short, with 19 bases between. The CDR3 has 14 amino acids. CDR3 loop: CASTPPRRQGEQYV. The CDR3 DNA reads TGTGCCAGCACTCCCCCAAGGAGGCAGGGCGAGCAGTACGTC.

This clonotype came up a few times. The rearrangement links TRBV4-3 to TRBJ2-2; 10 nucleotides align to TRBD2. J was trimmed by 5 bases and V by 0 bases; bases with no gene match: 15. The CDR3 length is 20 residues. Looked up from germline, CDR1 is LGHNA and CDR2 is YSLEER. Written as DNA, the CDR3 is TGCGCCAGCAGCCAAGATTCCTACGGCCCCAGCGGGGGGGGTACCGGGGAGCTGTTTTTT. This sequence encodes CASSQDSYGPSGGGTGELFF.

V gene TRBV6-2 or TRBV6-3 combines with J gene TRBJ2-1; no definite D call. The CDR3 extends over 14 amino acids. The germline CDR1 and CDR2 sequences are MNHEY and SVGEGT. V was clipped by 6 bases and J by 7 bases, with 16 bases between them. CDR3 in DNA: TGTGCCAGCAGCCCTATAAAAGTGGGGAATGAGCAGTTCTTC. This sequence encodes CASSPIKVGNEQFF.

This clonotype has more than one count but fewer than ten. V gene TRBV27 combines with J gene TRBJ1-5; D remains ambiguous. V was clipped by 0 bases and J by 11 bases, with 20 bases between them. Germline CDR1 MNHEY, CDR2 SMNVEV (reference sequence). The CDR3 covers 16 residues. In DNA, the CDR3 is TGTGCCAGCAGTTTATCCCAAGCCTCCCCGTGGGCGGCCCAGCATTTT. Translated, it gives CASSLSQASPWAAQHF.

J is TRBJ2-3 and V is TRBV7-9; maybe TRBD1 (5 bases). The length of the CDR3 is 12 residues. In germline, CDR1 is SEHNR, CDR2 FQNEAQ (reference sequence). Trimming removed 0 bases from V and 10 bases from J, with 8 bases in between. The CDR3 coding sequence is TGTGCCAGCAGCTTAGCTCAGGGCGCGCAGTATTTT. Protein sequence: CASSLAQGAQYF.

This clonotype was counted only a few times. The gene calls are TRBV6-2 or TRBV6-3 and TRBJ2-3; 9 positions agree with TRBD2. This CDR3 spans 13 amino acids. Germline V gene data show CDR1 as MNHEY and CDR2 as SVGEGT. The CDR3, as DNA: TGTGCGGTCGGCGGGGGGGCAACAGATACGCAGTATTTT. Translated, it gives CAVGGGATDTQYF.

This clonotype was seen only a few times. The V and J genes are TRBV7-9 and TRBJ2-3; TRBD1 aligns across 10 bases. Germline-derived CDR1 and CDR2 are SEHNR and FQNEAQ (reference sequence). J gave up 1 base and V 5 bases, and 6 bases lay outside the gene matches. The CDR3 is 16 residues long. CDR3 in amino acids: CASSIRQGAGTDTQYF. CDR3 sequence (DNA): TGTGCCAGCAGCATTCGACAGGGGGCAGGCACAGATACGCAGTATTTT.

The sample holds a few counts of this clonotype. This rearrangement joins TRBV27 to TRBJ2-2, with D possibly matching TRBD1 (5 bases). V shed 1 base and J shed 5 bases, with 14 bases lying between them. This CDR3 spans 16 amino acids. Germline-derived CDR1 and CDR2 are MNHEY and SMNVEV (reference sequence). The CDR3 loop is CASSLLGALGTGELFF. Here the CDR3 DNA reads TGTGCCAGCAGTTTATTAGGGGCGCTGGGGACCGGGGAGCTGTTTTTT.

The V gene is TRBV4-2, the J gene TRBJ2-7, with 7 bases that match TRBD2. Germline loops: CDR1 LGHNA, CDR2 YNFKEQ. The CDR3 sequence is 15 residues long. With 0 bases clipped from V and 5 bases from J, the junction kept 7 bases outside the gene matches. The CDR3 sequence: CASSQDSSGDDEQYF. Written as DNA, the CDR3 is TGTGCCAGCAGCCAAGATTCGAGCGGGGACGACGAGCAGTACTTC.

This chain connects TRBV24-1 to TRBJ2-3, with 7 bases matching TRBD2. CDR3 length: 15 amino acids. Trimming removed 3 bases from V and 5 bases from J; junction bases left unmatched: 7. CDR1 is KGHDR, CDR2 SFDVKD, per germline. The CDR3 here is CATSDPRGYGDTQYF. CDR3 DNA sequence: TGTGCCACCAGTGATCCGCGGGGGTACGGAGATACGCAGTATTTT.

V is TRBV6-1 and J is TRBJ1-2; D is undetermined. This CDR3 is 15 amino acids long. Germline assignment: CDR1 MNHNS and CDR2 SASEGT. The ends were cut back, 4 bases at V and 5 bases at J, with 17 bases in the middle. CDR3 protein: CASSGGSQPRYGYTF. CDR3 bases: TGTGCCAGCAGTGGAGGGAGTCAACCGAGGTATGGCTACACCTTC.

There are a few counts of this clonotype. The chain couples TRBV11-2 to TRBJ2-3; the match to TRBD1 covers 9 bases. The CDR3 sequence is 15 residues long. CDR1 and CDR2 (germline): SGHAT, FQNNGV. V was clipped by 4 bases and J by 7 bases; unmatched bases: 9. The CDR3 region is CASSSADRGGNTQYF. DNA for the CDR3: TGTGCCAGCAGCTCCGCGGACAGGGGTGGCAATACGCAGTATTTT. The variable domain in full, with the rest retrieved from reference TRBV11-2 and TRBJ2-3, is EAGVAQSPRYKIIEKRQSVAFWCNPISGHATLYWYQQILGQGPKLLIQFQNNGVVDDSQLPKDRFSAERLKGVDSTLKIQPAKLEDSAVYLCASSSADRGGNTQYFGPGTRLTVL.

This clonotype was seen only a few times. In DNA, the CDR3 is TGTGCCAGCAGTCGAGACAGGGCCGGGGAGACCCAGTACTTC. Translation gives CASSRDRAGETQYF. This chain links TRBV6-5 with TRBJ2-5; 7 positions match TRBD1. After removal of 5 bases from V and 5 bases from J, the junction contained 8 bases not matched to a gene. Germline V gene lookup returns CDR1 MNHEY and CDR2 SVGAGI. There are 14 residues in the CDR3.

This clonotype has more than one count but fewer than ten. The chain is built from TRBV6-5 and TRBJ2-6; D tentatively fits TRBD1 or TRBD2 (6 bases each). This CDR3 has 15 residues. The germline V and J ends were trimmed by 8 bases and 0 bases, with 11 bases remaining between them. CDR1 and CDR2 (germline): MNHEY, SVGAGI. CDR3 loop: CASGGGGSGANVLTF. CDR3 coding DNA: TGTGCCAGCGGTGGAGGGGGCTCTGGGGCCAACGTCCTGACTTTC.

The chain is built from TRBV6-4 and TRBJ2-1, with D unclear. Per the germline V gene, CDR1 is MRHNA and CDR2 is SNTAGT. CDR3 size: 14 residues. The germline V and J ends were trimmed by 3 bases and 3 bases, with 9 bases remaining between them. In nucleotides, the CDR3 is TGTGCCAGCAGTGAAGGCGGCGGCTACAATGAGCAGTTCTTC. Protein product: CASSEGGGYNEQFF.

This clonotype was seen only a few times. The chain combines TRBV7-9 with TRBJ2-1; 7 nucleotides agree with TRBD1. V gave up 6 bases and J gave up 7 bases; unmatched junction bases: 3. The CDR3 loop spans 12 amino acids. The germline V gene encodes CDR1 SEHNR and CDR2 FQNEAQ (reference sequence). The CDR3 loop is CASRRGQNEQFF. In DNA, the CDR3 is TGTGCCAGCAGAAGGGGGCAGAATGAGCAGTTCTTC.

The chain joins TRBV25-1 to TRBJ1-2; the match to TRBD1 covers 12 bases. CDR3 length: 15 amino acids. Germline CDR1 reads MGHDK; CDR2 reads SYGVNS. V shed 3 bases, J shed 4 bases, and the junction held 3 bases outside the gene matches. CDR3 sequence (DNA): TGTGCCAGCAGTGATGGGACAGGGGGCGCCTATGGCTACACCTTC. This encodes CASSDGTGGAYGYTF.